This T cell receptor (beta chain) was profiled in a study of blood T cell repertoires in COVID-19. Overall study: Material from acute and convalescent COVID-19 was sourced from the United States, Italy and Spain. PBMCs, B-cell-depleted T cells, or T cells provided the cDNA or gDNA that made up the material.

Per the study methods: Scientists estimated how many nucleated cells there were by amplifying reference gene primers. TCRdb keeps only in-frame clones here, not all; method: immunoSEQ multiplex PCR. The DNA gave D and trimming, while V, J and clone size come from that table. The repertoire holds just over 75,000 clones, with around 83% as singletons. This clone was recorded once. The V end was cut by 6 bases, the J end by 7 bases, with 12 bases between. CDR1 and CDR2 from the germline V gene are MNHEY and SVGAGI. CDR3 length equals 13 residues. This TCR came from a man in his fifties with acute or convalescent COVID-19. This sequence joins TRBV6-5 and TRBJ1-4; tentatively, D is TRBD1 (5 bases). Sequencing was performed on peripheral blood. The CDR3 is CASRAGLVEKLFF. The CDR3 nucleotides are TGTGCCAGCAGGGCAGGGTTGGTTGAAAAACTGTTTTTT.